Listed here are 29 T cell receptor beta chains from one sample, sequenced in a study of cytomegalovirus exposure and HLA in healthy donors (dated by TCRdb to 2017 to 2019). Library preparation used the immunoSEQ multiplex PCR assay. The multiplex PCR relied on a mix of 60 forward primers for TCR Vbeta segments and 13 reverse primers for TCR Jbeta segments. As stored in TCRdb, this immuneACCESS dataset retains in-frame rearrangements with V and J assigned. A fraction of the clones does not appear; measured against another copy, unresolved V genes explain less than half of the discrepancy, and the remainder lacks a known reason. The sample table holds over 150,000 clones, of which about 84% were seen once. The ten largest clones take up around 5% of the sample. The sequencing input was PBMCs. The receptor set was obtained from a young man in good health and CMV-seronegative.

The chain combines TRBV2 with TRBJ2-7; maybe TRBD1 (6 bases). Germline V lookup: CDR1 SNHLY, CDR2 FYNNEI. The CDR3 is 15 residues long. With 7 bases removed from V and 2 bases from J, the gap between germline ends came to 18 bases. The CDR3 sequence is CASTPRTAITYEQYF. In DNA form, the CDR3 reads TGTGCCAGCACTCCACGGACAGCGATCACCTACGAGCAGTACTTC.

This clone was picked up one time. This chain links TRBV18 with TRBJ2-3; D is possibly TRBD2 (5 bases). The CDR3 sequence is 15 residues long. Trimming took off 2 bases at V and 2 bases at J, with 11 bases between the two ends. Per the germline V gene, CDR1 is KGHSH and CDR2 is LQKENI. For the CDR3, the DNA is TGTGCCAGCTCACCAAGAGAGAGGGTCACAGATACGCAGTATTTT. Protein: CASSPRERVTDTQYF.

V gene TRBV7-8 combines with J gene TRBJ2-1; D might be TRBD2 (5 bases). Germline V CDR1 and CDR2: SGHVS, FQNEAQ. This CDR3 is built from 15 residues. V was pared by 3 bases and J by 6 bases, with 15 bases between. The CDR3 sequence is CASSLSIAGLNEQFF. Here the CDR3 DNA reads TGTGCCAGCAGCTTGAGTATCGCGGGCCTCAATGAGCAGTTCTTC.

This clone was counted a few times. The rearrangement links TRBV7-9 to TRBJ2-2; 9 bases match TRBD1. V shed 5 bases and J 5 bases; nucleotides not matched to a gene: 6. The V gene's germline CDR1 is SEHNR and CDR2 FQNEAQ (reference sequence). The CDR3 totals 15 residues. CDR3 sequence (DNA): TGTGCCAGCAGCCTAACACAGGGGGCGACCGGGGAGCTGTTTTTT. It encodes CASSLTQGATGELFF.

The rearrangement uses TRBV13 and TRBJ1-2; D call uncertain. CDR3 length: 12 residues. From germline, CDR1 is PRHDT and CDR2 FYEKMQ (reference sequence). Trimming removed 2 bases from V and 7 bases from J, with 8 bases in between. The CDR3 DNA reads TGTGCCAGCAGCTTAATAGCTCTTGGCTACACCTTC. It encodes CASSLIALGYTF. Based on the CDR3 plus reference TRBV13 and TRBJ1-2, the full variable domain is AAGVIQSPRHLIKEKRETATLKCYPIPRHDTVYWYQQGPGQDPQFLISFYEKMQSDKGSIPDRFSAQQFSDYHSELNMSSLELGDSALYFCASSLIALGYTFGSGTRLTVV.

The chain is built from TRBV10-3 and TRBJ2-5; 7 bases line up with TRBD1. This CDR3 has 14 amino acids. V shed 3 bases and J 3 bases; nucleotides not matched to a gene: 4. Per germline, CDR1 ENHRY and CDR2 SYGVKD. The DNA for the CDR3 is TGTGCCATCAGTGAAGGGACAGCCAAAGAGACCCAGTACTTC. This codes for CAISEGTAKETQYF.

The V and J genes are TRBV7-9 and TRBJ1-2, with a possible D match to TRBD1 (6 bases). Trimming removed 5 bases at V and 8 bases at J, with 15 bases between. The germline V gene has CDR1 SEHNR and CDR2 FQNEAQ (reference sequence). CDR3 size: 13 residues. The CDR3 sequence: CASSGRGGNGYTF. In nucleotides, the CDR3 is TGTGCCAGCAGCGGAAGGGGGGGAAACGGCTACACCTTC.

This chain joins TRBV10-3 and TRBJ1-1; no firm D call. The CDR3 runs to 13 residues. Germline V CDR1 and CDR2: ENHRY, SYGVKD. V shed 7 bases and J shed 2 bases, with 11 bases lying between them. The CDR3 loop reads CAITESRNTEAFF. The CDR3 DNA sequence: TGTGCCATCACCGAATCCAGAAACACTGAAGCTTTCTTT.

This chain links TRBV5-6 with TRBJ1-6; 9 bases fit TRBD1. CDR3 length: 15 amino acids. Germline V gene lookup returns CDR1 SGHDT and CDR2 YYEEEE. With 4 bases clipped from V and 10 bases from J, the junction kept 9 bases outside the gene matches. The CDR3: CASSAYRGQSSPLHF. The CDR3 region has the DNA TGTGCCAGCAGCGCCTACAGGGGGCAGTCGTCACCCCTCCACTTT.

V and J are TRBV27 and TRBJ2-7; 7 nucleotides agree with TRBD1. V was clipped by 5 bases and J by 4 bases; unmatched bases: 17. The CDR3 length is 17 residues. Germline V gene lookup returns CDR1 MNHEY and CDR2 SMNVEV (reference sequence). The CDR3 DNA reads TGTGCCAGCAGTCCAATATTTGACTCCGGGACAGAATACGAGCAGTACTTC. This gives the protein CASSPIFDSGTEYEQYF.

V gene TRBV28 combines with J gene TRBJ1-2, with D possibly being TRBD1 (5 bases). V shed 6 bases and J shed 2 bases, with 13 bases lying between them. This CDR3 is 14 amino acids long. The germline CDR1 and CDR2 sequences are MDHEN and SYDVKM. CDR3 sequence reads: CASRPPTVNYGYTF. In DNA, the CDR3 is TGTGCCAGCAGGCCCCCGACAGTGAACTATGGCTACACCTTC.

In its sample, this clone was seen once. The chain carries TRBV7-9 and TRBJ1-2; 7 bases line up with TRBD1. The J segment lost 5 bases and the V segment lost 4 bases, leaving 10 bases of the junction unmatched. The CDR3 length is 15 residues. The germline V gene has CDR1 SEHNR and CDR2 FQNEAQ (reference sequence). The CDR3 loop reads CASSSMDRRQYGYTF. The CDR3 region has the DNA TGTGCCAGCAGCTCTATGGACAGGAGACAATATGGCTACACCTTC.

DNA for the CDR3: TGCAGCGCTCGGGGGGCAGGTCAGCCCCAGCATTTT. Residues: CSARGAGQPQHF. The chain recombines TRBV29-1 with TRBJ1-5; TRBD1 is a possible D gene (6 bases). V lost 7 bases and J lost 6, with 13 bases in between. The CDR3 consists of 12 residues. The germline V gene encodes CDR1 SQVTM and CDR2 ANQGSEA.

This clone was counted once. The CDR3 reads CASSLADRVYEQYF. The CDR3, as DNA: TGTGCCAGCAGCTTAGCGGACAGGGTCTACGAGCAGTACTTC. V is TRBV7-2 and J is TRBJ2-7; 8 bases align to TRBD1. J lost 3 bases, V lost 0 bases, and 1 base had no gene match. The V gene's germline CDR1 is SGHTA and CDR2 FQGNSA. This CDR3 region has 14 residues.

This chain uses TRBV28 with TRBJ1-5; D not certain. The germline gives CDR1 MDHEN, CDR2 SYDVKM. This CDR3 is built from 12 residues. The V end was cut by 6 bases, the J end by 7 bases, with 10 bases between. The DNA for the CDR3 is TGTGCCAGCAGATCGGTGTCACAGCCCCAGCATTTT. Translated: CASRSVSQPQHF.

The chain has TRBV19 and TRBJ1-5; 10 bases match TRBD1. Losses at the gene ends were 6 bases for V and 3 bases for J; bases not matched to a gene: 14. Germline loops: CDR1 LNHDA, CDR2 SQIVND (reference sequence). The CDR3 spans 18 residues. In nucleotides, the CDR3 is TGTGCCAGTAGGGGAGGGACAGGGGCGAATTTACTCAATCAGCCCCAGCATTTT. Protein: CASRGGTGANLLNQPQHF.

The rearrangement links TRBV7-8 to TRBJ1-2, with TRBD1 matching over 7 bases. The germline V gene encodes CDR1 SGHVS and CDR2 FQNEAQ. Trimming cost V 5 bases and J 0 bases; bases outside gene matches: 6. The CDR3 covers 15 residues. The CDR3 spells CASSPDRWANYGYTF. In nucleotides, the CDR3 is TGTGCCAGCAGCCCGGACAGGTGGGCTAACTATGGCTACACCTTC.

The chain carries TRBV6-1 and TRBJ1-2; D is possibly TRBD1 (5 bases). The CDR3 has 14 amino acids. Germline loops: CDR1 MNHNS, CDR2 SASEGT. Trimming left V 5 bases short and J 7 bases short, with 17 bases between. CDR3 sequence (DNA): TGTGCCAGCAGTCAGCAGGGAAGTATCTTTGGCTACACCTTC. This sequence encodes CASSQQGSIFGYTF.

The chain couples TRBV9 to TRBJ2-2; D may be TRBD1 (5 bases). CDR1 and CDR2 (germline): SGDLS, YYNGEE. CDR3 size: 16 residues. The germline V and J ends were trimmed by 6 bases and 0 bases, with 15 bases remaining between them. The CDR3 loop is CASTPGWGANTGELFF. For the CDR3, the DNA is TGTGCCAGCACCCCAGGTTGGGGCGCGAACACCGGGGAGCTGTTTTTT.

V gene TRBV18 combines with J gene TRBJ2-2, with D possibly TRBD1 on 6 matching bases. The CDR3 totals 17 residues. V lost 6 bases, J lost 2 bases, and 19 bases lay in between. Germline assignment: CDR1 KGHSH and CDR2 LQKENI. CDR3 sequence reads: CASSPVSGTFNTGELFF. The DNA of the CDR3 is TGTGCCAGCTCGCCTGTATCCGGGACATTTAACACCGGGGAGCTGTTTTTT.

The chain links TRBV18 to TRBJ2-7; D is possibly TRBD2 (7 bases). V gave up 4 bases and J gave up 7 bases, with 14 bases separating them. This CDR3 comprises 13 residues. From germline, CDR1 is KGHSH and CDR2 LQKENI. The CDR3, as DNA: TGTGCCAGCTCACGCGGGGGCTCGGGTGAGCAGTACTTC. Its protein is CASSRGGSGEQYF.

The sample holds one count of this clone. The chain recombines TRBV5-1 with TRBJ2-3; 10 bases map to TRBD2. Germline V gives CDR1 SGHRS, CDR2 YFSETQ. CDR3 length: 16 amino acids. Trimming at V came to 1 base and at J to 2 bases, leaving 4 bases not matched to a gene. In DNA, the CDR3 is TGCGCCAGCAGCTTGCTAGCGGGAGCTGTCACAGATACGCAGTATTTT. Protein product: CASSLLAGAVTDTQYF. Combining the CDR3 with reference TRBV5-1 and TRBJ2-3 gives the whole variable domain KAGVTQTPRYLIKTRGQQVTLSCSPISGHRSVSWYQQTPGQGLQFLFEYFSETQRNKGNFPGRFSGRQFSNSRSEMNVSTLELGDSALYLCASSLLAGAVTDTQYFGPGTRLTVL.

This clone came up once. This rearrangement joins TRBV7-9 to TRBJ2-7; D is perhaps TRBD2 (5 bases). V lost 4 bases to trimming and J lost 2 bases, with 9 bases between them. The CDR3 consists of 13 residues. The germline CDR1 and CDR2 sequences are SEHNR and FQNEAQ (reference sequence). The CDR3 loop is CASSSAGPYEQYF. CDR3 nucleotides: TGTGCCAGCAGCTCGGCGGGCCCCTACGAGCAGTACTTC.

Worth noting for this clone: A junction boundary mismatches the germline segment, possibly from a read error. This chain uses TRBV10-3 with TRBJ1-6, with D possibly matching TRBD1 (5 bases). Per germline, CDR1 ENHRY and CDR2 SYGVKD. This CDR3 region has 15 residues. This chain's CDR3 is CAISEAGRDNSPPHF. The CDR3 DNA follows: TGTGCCATCAGTGAGGCGGGACGAGATAATTCACCCCCCCACTTT.

The rearrangement joins TRBV19 to TRBJ1-4; D remains unclear. This CDR3 contains 14 residues. Germline V gives CDR1 LNHDA, CDR2 SQIVND (reference sequence). The ends were cut back, 5 bases at V and 0 bases at J, with 7 bases in the middle. The DNA of the CDR3 is TGTGCCAGTAGTCTGCAGACAACTAATGAAAAACTGTTTTTT. Amino acids: CASSLQTTNEKLFF.

The chain combines TRBV7-3 with TRBJ2-3; D is perhaps TRBD2 (7 bases). There are 15 residues in the CDR3. Trimming removed 0 bases at V and 3 bases at J, with 10 bases between. Germline CDR1 reads SGHTA; CDR2 reads FQGTGA. DNA of the CDR3: TGTGCCAGCAGCTTAACGGGGGGGCCAACAGATACGCAGTATTTT. It codes for CASSLTGGPTDTQYF.

The genes are TRBV10-2 and TRBJ2-7; TRBD1 matches at 8 bases. Germline trimming cut 2 bases from V and 4 bases from J; bases unmatched to any gene: 1. Germline V CDR1 and CDR2: WSHSY, SAAADI. The CDR3 length is 13 residues. The CDR3 sequence: CASSEGQGYEQYF. The CDR3 bases are TGCGCCAGCAGTGAGGGACAGGGTTACGAGCAGTACTTC.

The CDR3 sequence is CASSQQGADEQFF. DNA of the CDR3: TGTGCCAGCAGCCAACAGGGGGCTGATGAGCAGTTCTTC. The chain couples TRBV4-2 to TRBJ2-1; TRBD1 matches at 8 bases. This CDR3 has 13 amino acids. Looked up from germline, CDR1 is LGHNA and CDR2 is YNFKEQ. Losses at the gene ends were 2 bases for V and 8 bases for J; bases not matched to a gene: 2.

The genes are TRBV19 and TRBJ2-7; 7 bases line up with TRBD1. Germline V gene lookup returns CDR1 LNHDA and CDR2 SQIVND (reference sequence). The CDR3 is 15 residues long. Trimming cost V 1 base and J 4 bases; bases outside gene matches: 7. In DNA, the CDR3 is TGTGCCAGTAGTATAGCGACCGGGACAGATTACGAGCAGTACTTC. It yields the protein CASSIATGTDYEQYF.